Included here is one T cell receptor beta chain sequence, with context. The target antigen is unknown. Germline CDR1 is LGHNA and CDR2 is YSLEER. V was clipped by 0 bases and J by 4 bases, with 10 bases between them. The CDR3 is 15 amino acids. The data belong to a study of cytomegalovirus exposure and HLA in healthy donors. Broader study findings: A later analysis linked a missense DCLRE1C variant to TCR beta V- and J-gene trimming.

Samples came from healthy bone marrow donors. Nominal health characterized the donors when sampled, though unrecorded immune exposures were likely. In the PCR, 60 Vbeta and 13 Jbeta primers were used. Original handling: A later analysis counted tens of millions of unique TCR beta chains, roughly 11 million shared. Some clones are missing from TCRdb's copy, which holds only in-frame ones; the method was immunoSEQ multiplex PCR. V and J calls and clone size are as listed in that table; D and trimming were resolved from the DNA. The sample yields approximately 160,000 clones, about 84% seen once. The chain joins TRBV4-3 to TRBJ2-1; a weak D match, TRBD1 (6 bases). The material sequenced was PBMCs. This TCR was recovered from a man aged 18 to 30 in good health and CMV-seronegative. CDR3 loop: CASSQDRDKYNEQFF. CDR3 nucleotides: TGCGCCAGCAGCCAAGATCGGGACAAATACAATGAGCAGTTCTTC.